In its sample, the clone carrying this TCR beta chain was seen many times. Its cognate antigen is unknown. The sample belongs to a study of T cell repertoires in cytomegalovirus infection. At the level of the study: CMV infection plus the matching HLA type was flagged by public TCR beta signatures. Study observations and caveats: HLA-C-restricted, CMV-specific TCR beta clonotypes were dominant ex vivo.

From the reads, TCRdb called clonotypes with MiXCR, one entry per CDR3 protein. This table has hundreds of thousands of distinct CDR3 sequences, about 11% appearing once. CDR1 is MNHNS and CDR2 is SASEGT in the germline V gene. The CDR3 covers 17 residues. With 3 bases removed from V and 1 base from J, the gap between germline ends came to 18 bases. The clonotype comes from a human donor in good health (CMV status not recorded). Some clones in this sample may be carry-over from other donors' samples. J is TRBJ1-1 and V is TRBV6-1, with D possibly matching TRBD1 (5 bases). The sample comprised PBMCs. As DNA, the CDR3 is TGTGCCAGCAGTGAGTTTGAGCGTTGGGACCCGAACACTGAAGCTTTCTTT. It is translated as CASSEFERWDPNTEAFF.